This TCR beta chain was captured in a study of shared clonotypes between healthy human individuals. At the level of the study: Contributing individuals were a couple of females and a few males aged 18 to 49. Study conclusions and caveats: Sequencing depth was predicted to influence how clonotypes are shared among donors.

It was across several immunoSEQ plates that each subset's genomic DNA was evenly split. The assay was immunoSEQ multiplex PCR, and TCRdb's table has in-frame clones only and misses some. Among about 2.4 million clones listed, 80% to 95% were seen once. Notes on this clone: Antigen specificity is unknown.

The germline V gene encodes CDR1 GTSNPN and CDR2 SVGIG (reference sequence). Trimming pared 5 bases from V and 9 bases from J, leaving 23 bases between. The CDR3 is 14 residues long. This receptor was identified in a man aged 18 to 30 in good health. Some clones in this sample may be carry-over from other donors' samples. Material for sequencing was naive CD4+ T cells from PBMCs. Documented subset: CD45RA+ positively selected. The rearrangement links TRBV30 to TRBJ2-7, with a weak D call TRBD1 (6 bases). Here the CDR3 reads CAWARGPLEGGQYF. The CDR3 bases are TGTGCCTGGGCCAGGGGACCCTTGGAAGGGGGGCAGTACTTC.